Each of the 21 T cell receptor beta chains below was sequenced from the same sample in a study of PD-L1 blockade in urothelial cancer. The protocol was immunoSEQ multiplex PCR, while the TCRdb copy is restricted to in-frame clones and leaves out a portion. The sample carries tens of thousands of clones, around 87% recorded once. This sample comprised PBMCs, obtained around atezolizumab (anti-PD-L1) treatment. The receptor set was obtained from a man aged 50-60 years with urothelial cancer.

The V call is TRBV4-1, the J call TRBJ2-1, with D perhaps TRBD2 (5 bases). The CDR3 covers 16 residues. Germline-derived CDR1 and CDR2 are MGHRA and YSYEKL. The ends were cut back, 2 bases at V and 2 bases at J, with 13 bases in the middle. Here the CDR3 reads CASSQLRTATYNEQFF. DNA of the CDR3: TGCGCCAGCAGCCAACTTAGGACTGCCACCTACAATGAGCAGTTCTTC.

The J gene is TRBJ2-3, the V gene TRBV27, with 7 bases lining up with TRBD2. V was pared by 2 bases and J by 5 bases, with 7 bases of the junction left unmatched. The germline V gene has CDR1 MNHEY and CDR2 SMNVEV (reference sequence). The CDR3 runs 15 residues. CDR3 DNA sequence: TGTGCCAGCAGTTTAGAGGGAGGGCCGGGAGATACGCAGTATTTT. It translates to CASSLEGGPGDTQYF.

The V and J genes are TRBV25-1 and TRBJ2-7, with TRBD2 identical over 8 bases. After removal of 5 bases from V and 5 bases from J, the junction contained 11 bases not matched to a gene. The CDR3 has 15 residues. Per germline, CDR1 MGHDK and CDR2 SYGVNS. The CDR3 reads CASSSRGGRINEQYF. DNA for the CDR3: TGTGCCAGCAGTTCCCGGGGGGGGCGTATAAACGAGCAGTACTTC.

The chain has TRBV30 and TRBJ2-1; 7 bases line up with TRBD1. Germline values: CDR1 GTSNPN, CDR2 SVGIG (reference sequence). The junction had 6 bases not matched to a gene; V was cut back by 1 base and J by 0 bases. The CDR3 runs 16 residues. The CDR3, as DNA: TGTGCCTGGAGTGGAGGGGGCAGGAGCTCCTACAATGAGCAGTTCTTC. Its translation is CAWSGGGRSSYNEQFF.

The chain is built from TRBV28 and TRBJ2-5, with 8 bases matching TRBD2. V trimming: 6 bases; J trimming: 0 bases; junction bases outside the gene matches: 9. Germline assignment: CDR1 MDHEN and CDR2 SYDVKM. CDR3 size: 16 residues. The CDR3 loop is CASRGWLLADQETQYF. CDR3 bases: TGTGCCAGCAGAGGTTGGTTACTAGCGGACCAAGAGACCCAGTACTTC. Full variable domain (missing parts from reference TRBV28 and TRBJ2-5): DVKVTQSSRYLVKRTGEKVFLECVQDMDHENMFWYRQDPGLGLRLIYFSYDVKMKEKGDIPEGYSVSREKKERFSLILESASTNQTSMYLCASRGWLLADQETQYFGPGTRLLVL.

The CDR3 DNA is TGTGCCAGCAGCAGCGACCCTTTTGGCTACACCTTC. It is translated as CASSSDPFGYTF. The V and J genes are TRBV6-5 and TRBJ1-2, with unresolved D. Germline V gives CDR1 MNHEY, CDR2 SVGAGI. V gave up 6 bases and J gave up 7 bases, with 12 bases separating them. The length of the CDR3 is 12 residues.

The chain links TRBV25-1 to TRBJ2-3; D unclear. V was clipped by 6 bases and J by 3 bases, with 7 bases between them. Germline assignment: CDR1 MGHDK and CDR2 SYGVNS. This CDR3 has 12 residues. CDR3 DNA sequence: TGTGCCAGCAGATCTAGTACAGATACGCAGTATTTT. As protein: CASRSSTDTQYF.

The CDR3 loop is CASSHMTDRNSGNTIYF. CDR3 DNA sequence: TGTGCCAGCAGCCATATGACAGACCGAAACTCTGGAAACACCATATATTTT. This chain joins TRBV14 and TRBJ1-3; a possible D gene is TRBD1 (5 bases). The CDR3 is made up of 17 amino acids. V lost 3 bases and J 0 bases, leaving 15 bases between the germline ends. The germline CDR1 and CDR2 sequences are SGHDN and FVKESK.

The gene calls are TRBV25-1 and TRBJ2-1; no firm D call. Trimming stripped 0 bases from V and 10 bases from J, with 10 bases between. Germline CDR1 and CDR2: MGHDK and SYGVNS. This CDR3 region has 13 residues. For the CDR3, the DNA is TGTGCCAGCAGTGAATATTATGGAGCCGAGCAGTTCTTC. Translating it yields CASSEYYGAEQFF.

The V call is TRBV5-1, the J call TRBJ1-4, with D perhaps matching TRBD1 (5 bases). The V gene's germline CDR1 is SGHRS and CDR2 YFSETQ. This CDR3 has 15 residues. Deletions cut 0 bases from V and 8 bases from J, with 14 bases between. This chain's CDR3 is CASSLGQRLGEKLFF. DNA of the CDR3: TGCGCCAGCAGCTTGGGACAGCGTCTAGGGGAAAAACTGTTTTTT.

V is TRBV29-1 and J is TRBJ2-1; 14 bases fit TRBD2. The CDR3 is 17 residues long. Germline V gene sequence: CDR1 SQVTM, CDR2 ANQGSEA. V trimming: 7 bases; J trimming: 2 bases; junction bases outside the gene matches: 10. The CDR3 reads CSGTGRLAGGTYNEQFF. In nucleotides, the CDR3 is TGCAGCGGGACAGGCCGACTAGCGGGAGGGACCTACAATGAGCAGTTCTTC.

The chain employs TRBV11-2 and TRBJ1-2; 7 positions agree with TRBD1. Trimming removed 5 bases from V and 10 bases from J; junction bases left unmatched: 13. Per the germline V gene, CDR1 is SGHAT and CDR2 is FQNNGV. The CDR3 length is 14 residues. CDR3 coding DNA: TGTGCCAGCAGCGCTCTCCGGGACAGAAAAGCCTACACCTTC. Protein: CASSALRDRKAYTF.

This chain uses TRBV11-2 with TRBJ2-5; no definite D call. The germline V gene encodes CDR1 SGHAT and CDR2 FQNNGV. Trimming pared 0 bases from V and 5 bases from J, leaving 10 bases between. This CDR3 contains 14 residues. CDR3 residues: CASSLEVRSETQYF. CDR3 in DNA: TGTGCCAGCAGCTTAGAGGTTCGGTCGGAGACCCAGTACTTC.

The chain links TRBV7-8 to TRBJ2-3; 9 bases line up with TRBD1. V trimming: 5 bases; J trimming: 2 bases; junction bases outside the gene matches: 5. The germline gives CDR1 SGHVS, CDR2 FQNEAQ. The CDR3 consists of 15 residues. This CDR3 reads CASSNRTGDTDTQYF. The CDR3 DNA reads TGTGCCAGCAGCAACAGGACAGGGGACACAGATACGCAGTATTTT.

This clone came up once. The V and J genes are TRBV12-5 and TRBJ1-6; possible D gene TRBD1, 5 bases. CDR3 length equals 20 residues. Germline CDR1 reads LGHNT; CDR2 reads FRNRAP. Trimming left V 0 bases short and J 2 bases short, with 20 bases between. The CDR3 DNA is TGTGCTAGTGGTTTGGTAGGAGGGGAAATGTCGAACCCCTATAATTCACCCCTCCACTTT. It translates to CASGLVGGEMSNPYNSPLHF.

V and J are TRBV11-2 and TRBJ2-2, with 13 bases matching TRBD2. V gave up 5 bases and J gave up 6 bases; unmatched junction bases: 12. From germline, CDR1 is SGHAT and CDR2 FQNNGV. The CDR3 extends over 18 amino acids. For the CDR3, the DNA is TGTGCCAGCAGCGAACGGACTAGCGGGAGTCTATATGCCGGGGAGCTGTTTTTT. Translated: CASSERTSGSLYAGELFF.

V and J are TRBV5-1 and TRBJ1-2; 8 bases agree with TRBD1. The V and J ends lost 3 bases and 4 bases, in that order; junction bases with no gene match: 5. Germline V gene lookup returns CDR1 SGHRS and CDR2 YFSETQ. This CDR3 contains 14 residues. CDR3 DNA: TGCGCCAGCAGCTCTACAGGGGGGGGCTATGGCTACACCTTC. This codes for CASSSTGGGYGYTF.

The chain employs TRBV6-5 and TRBJ1-2; 10 bases are a match to TRBD1. This CDR3 comprises 15 residues. The germline gives CDR1 MNHEY, CDR2 SVGAGI. V dropped 6 bases and J dropped 3; count of bases not matched to a gene: 7. The CDR3 reads CASRSGTGEDYGYTF. CDR3 DNA: TGTGCCAGCAGGAGCGGGACAGGGGAAGACTATGGCTACACCTTC.

The rearrangement uses TRBV7-6 and TRBJ2-3; 8 nucleotides agree with TRBD2. The ends lost 4 bases at V and 6 bases at J; junction bases unmatched: 9. Germline CDR1 is SGHVS and CDR2 is FNYEAQ. The CDR3 covers 15 residues. This CDR3 is CASSSAGGGGDTQYF. CDR3 sequence (DNA): TGTGCCAGCAGCTCCGCCGGGGGGGGAGGCGATACGCAGTATTTT.

The chain employs TRBV30 and TRBJ2-7; 8 bases are shared with TRBD2. Germline values: CDR1 GTSNPN, CDR2 SVGIG (reference sequence). This CDR3 spans 15 amino acids. With V trimmed by 0 bases and J by 5 bases, 9 bases remained unmatched. CDR3 amino acids: CAWSVRAGRVHEQYF. The CDR3 bases are TGTGCCTGGAGTGTACGAGCCGGGAGGGTGCACGAGCAGTACTTC.

V is TRBV5-4 and J is TRBJ2-2, with D hard to call. This CDR3 spans 14 amino acids. The germline V gene encodes CDR1 SGHNT and CDR2 YYREEE (reference sequence). Between the trimmed V and J ends, which lost 4 bases and 2 bases, there was a span of 9 bases. The CDR3: CASSPGINTGELFF. The CDR3 DNA reads as TGTGCCAGCAGCCCCGGTATAAACACCGGGGAGCTGTTTTTT.